This entry concerns a single T cell receptor (beta chain). The data stem from a study of blood T cell repertoires in COVID-19. Study at large: Samples of COVID-19 (acute and convalescent) were obtained from the United States, Italy and Spain. PBMCs, B-cell-depleted T cells, or T cells provided the cDNA or gDNA that made up the material.

The V gene's germline CDR1 is SGHRS and CDR2 YFSETQ. Germline trimming cut 0 bases from V and 7 bases from J; bases unmatched to any gene: 6. The CDR3 consists of 15 residues. In the authors' methods: The assay estimated nucleated cells by amplifying reference gene primers. Measured with immunoSEQ multiplex PCR; TCRdb has only the in-frame clones, and not every one. V, J and clone size are those of that table, while D and trimming were read from the DNA. The data contain roughly 67,000 clones, roughly four fifths of them singletons. The chain joins TRBV5-1 to TRBJ2-2; 7 bases line up with TRBD1. Sequencing was carried out using peripheral blood. The sequence derives from a woman aged 60-75 years with acute or convalescent COVID-19. CDR3 residues: CASSLEQGYNGELFF. CDR3 in DNA: TGCGCCAGCAGCTTGGAACAGGGGTATAACGGGGAGCTGTTTTTT.